The rows below give T cell receptor beta chains drawn from one sample of a study of cytomegalovirus exposure and HLA in healthy donors. The repertoire was sequenced with immunoSEQ multiplex PCR; TCRdb's copy has only in-frame clones and lacks some. The sample yields over 150,000 clones, about four fifths seen once. The sample was PBMCs. These receptors all come from a man in his late teens or twenties in good health and CMV-seronegative. Each CDR3 is given with its conserved first and last residue.

j_gene | v_gene | CDR3aa
TRBJ1-1 | TRBV6-6 | CASSLGRRADTEAFF
TRBJ2-1 | TRBV5-1 | CASSSTSGTLNEQFF
TRBJ2-7 | TRBV28 | CASSPTSGPYEQYF
TRBJ1-3 | TRBV13 | CASSPTRGSGNTIYF
TRBJ2-7 | TRBV7-8 | CASSLAAGLGEQYF
TRBJ2-1 | TRBV9 | CASSVADNEQFF
TRBJ2-7 | TRBV4-2 | CASSQDQALAGGRYEQYF
TRBJ2-7 | TRBV2 | CASKGTFYEQYF
TRBJ1-2 | TRBV20-1 | CSAREGLGYTF
TRBJ2-3 | TRBV6-1 | CASSEGTSGADTQYF
TRBJ2-4 | TRBV10-1 | CASRTNRGRNKNIQYF
TRBJ1-1 | TRBV6-5 | CASSYSSPTPNTEAFF
TRBJ2-7 | TRBV9 | CASSPGTGLVEQYF
TRBJ2-6 | TRBV19 | CASVDMSGANVLTF
TRBJ2-7 | TRBV28 | CASSSGGTVSYEQYF
TRBJ2-2 | TRBV19 | CASSRVLTLNTGELFF
TRBJ2-3 | TRBV5-4 | CASRPPGQSTDTQYF
TRBJ2-1 | TRBV27 | CASSRTGTGIGNEQFF
TRBJ1-5 | TRBV4-1 | CASSLRTGTEPQHF
TRBJ2-7 | TRBV7-9 | CASSLAPNEQYF
TRBJ2-7 | TRBV15 | CATSVPLGYDEQYF
TRBJ1-2 | TRBV7-2 | CASSLFLQPANYGYTF
TRBJ2-7 | TRBV7-8 | CASSLELAAYEQYF
TRBJ1-4 | TRBV27 | CASSFPRNEKLFF
TRBJ2-2 | TRBV5-1 | CASSLPRRAAGTGELFF
TRBJ2-7 | TRBV4-2 | CASSQSGEQYF
TRBJ2-3 | TRBV6-5 | CASKQGAGTDTQYF
TRBJ2-3 | TRBV29-1 | CSVLAGVGTDTQYF
TRBJ2-7 | TRBV5-8 | CASSLGRGPLGLQYF